The TCR beta chain described here comes from a study of T cell changes during pregnancy in multiple sclerosis. The CDR3 consists of 14 residues. The ends lost 5 bases at V and 10 bases at J; junction bases unmatched: 10. Per germline, CDR1 SGHTA and CDR2 FQGNSA. This clone was seen a single time. Measured with immunoSEQ multiplex PCR; TCRdb has only the in-frame clones, and not every one. Altogether approximately 97,000 clones are present, around 92% being singletons, with the ten largest covering around 1.7%. This chain uses TRBV7-2 with TRBJ2-1, with 8 bases that match TRBD1. The sequencing used peripheral blood, collected after pregnancy. This receptor was taken from a female donor in good health, enrolled as a control in a pregnancy study. The CDR3 coding sequence is TGTGCCAGCAGCCCAGGGGGCGCCCAAAGGGAGCAGTTCTTC. This encodes CASSPGGAQREQFF.